This TCR beta chain came from a study of T cells expressing NK-cell markers. The length of the CDR3 is 17 residues. Germline V gene lookup returns CDR1 LNHNV and CDR2 YYDKDF (reference sequence). Following a re-call of the 5' RACE reads, TCRdb has one entry per CDR3 protein and lacks DNA. This sample's table has approximately 550,000 distinct CDR3 sequences. Sample: blood T cells: a sorted CD56 or NKG2C T cell subset, CD4+ or CD8+ T cells, or bulk PBMC T cells (not recorded which). This sequence was found in a man younger than 35 in good health. V usage is TRBV15 and J usage is TRBJ2-1; no DNA is available, so the TRBD1 call from TCRdb remains unchecked. The CDR3 here is CATSRLYRQGSDNEQFF. The full variable domain, rest sourced from reference TRBV15 and TRBJ2-1, is DAMVIQNPRYQVTQFGKPVTLSCSQTLNHNVMYWYQQKSSQAPKLLFHYYDKDFNNEADTPDNFQSRRPNTSFCFLDIRSPGLGDTAMYLCATSRLYRQGSDNEQFFGPGTRLTVL.